This T cell receptor (beta chain) is drawn from a study of tumor-infiltrating lymphocytes in localized non-small cell lung cancer. Clones were read by immunoSEQ multiplex PCR, and TCRdb kept only the in-frame ones, dropping some. This sample has some 13,000 clones, with 60% to 80% found just once. The CDR3 is 16 amino acids. V dropped 1 base and J dropped 7; count of bases not matched to a gene: 8. Looked up from germline, CDR1 is SGHTA and CDR2 is FQGNSA. Turning to this clone: The antigen remains unidentified.

Whole-study results and caveats: Technical variation could not be separated from intratumor heterogeneity here. No T-cell fraction difference was seen between IM1 and IM2 tumors. Available tissue quantity limited TCR sequencing to a patient subset.

The sequence was obtained from a human donor with non-small cell lung cancer. Sequencing input: uninvolved lung tissue not adjacent to the tumor. The chain couples TRBV7-2 to TRBJ2-7, with TRBD2 identical over 12 bases. This chain's CDR3 is CASSLGLLAGGGEQYF. The CDR3, as DNA: TGTGCCAGCAGCTTAGGTTTACTAGCGGGAGGTGGAGAGCAGTACTTC.